These 20 T cell receptor beta chains came from one sample sequenced in a study of OX40 agonist ivuxolimab in advanced cancers. Produced via immunoSEQ multiplex PCR; TCRdb's table is partial and in-frame only. This table has some 85,000 clones, about 90% appearing once. Sequencing was performed on CD4+ or CD8+ T cells sorted from blood, taken in a trial of the OX40 agonist ivuxolimab. These receptor sequences come from an adult with an advanced solid tumor such as melanoma, head and neck, liver or kidney cancer.

This chain links TRBV6-1 with TRBJ1-4, with D possibly TRBD1 on 5 matching bases. Germline V gene sequence: CDR1 MNHNS, CDR2 SASEGT. This CDR3 has 15 amino acids. V lost 7 bases and J lost 0, with 12 bases in between. The CDR3 DNA is TGTGCCAGCACACGAGCAGGGTCAACTAATGAAAAACTGTTTTTT. The encoded protein is CASTRAGSTNEKLFF.

The chain recombines TRBV18 with TRBJ2-3; 11 positions match TRBD1. CDR3 size: 17 residues. Unmatched junction bases numbered 8, after V lost 1 base and J lost 5 bases. Germline CDR1 reads KGHSH; CDR2 reads LQKENI. CDR3 loop: CASSPRGMGQGEDTQYF. The CDR3 DNA reads TGTGCCAGCTCACCACGAGGGATGGGACAGGGGGAAGATACGCAGTATTTT.

V and J are TRBV18 and TRBJ2-3; D ambiguous. Trimming removed 6 bases at V and 0 bases at J, with 7 bases between. The CDR3 contains 13 residues. CDR1 and CDR2 (germline): KGHSH, LQKENI. This chain's CDR3 is CASSQASTDTQYF. CDR3 bases: TGTGCCAGCTCGCAGGCGAGCACAGATACGCAGTATTTT.

J is TRBJ1-4 and V is TRBV6-1; 10 positions agree with TRBD1. V was pared by 6 bases and J by 8 bases, with 9 bases of the junction left unmatched. Germline V gene sequence: CDR1 MNHNS, CDR2 SASEGT. The CDR3 has 15 residues. The CDR3 loop reads CASSILGQGGEKLFF. CDR3 nucleotide sequence: TGTGCCAGCAGCATCCTCGGACAGGGGGGGGAAAAACTGTTTTTT.

The chain combines TRBV6-1 with TRBJ2-2; the D gene is possibly TRBD2 (6 bases). Between the trimmed V and J ends, which lost 9 bases and 7 bases, there was a span of 15 bases. The CDR3 length is 13 residues. Germline CDR1 MNHNS, CDR2 SASEGT. The CDR3 sequence: CARRDSPSGELFF. The CDR3 DNA reads as TGTGCCAGACGGGACTCGCCAAGCGGGGAGCTGTTTTTT.

J is TRBJ2-3 and V is TRBV18; 7 bases agree with TRBD2. This CDR3 comprises 15 residues. The V and J ends lost 0 bases and 5 bases, in that order; junction bases with no gene match: 5. CDR1 is KGHSH and CDR2 is LQKENI in the germline V gene. This CDR3 reads CASSPPAGAQDTQYF. CDR3 nucleotides: TGTGCCAGCTCACCACCGGCGGGAGCCCAAGATACGCAGTATTTT.

This chain connects TRBV19 to TRBJ1-2, with unresolved D. V lost 5 bases to trimming and J lost 8 bases, with 21 bases between them. This CDR3 comprises 15 residues. Germline V lookup: CDR1 LNHDA, CDR2 SQIVND (reference sequence). The chain's CDR3 is CASSPDLGGFRGYTF. The CDR3 DNA sequence: TGTGCCAGTAGTCCGGACCTCGGTGGGTTTAGAGGCTACACCTTC.

This clone was seen once. This chain connects TRBV5-1 to TRBJ2-4; weak D call: TRBD2 (6 bases). V lost 4 bases to trimming and J lost 1 base, with 21 bases between them. The CDR3 covers 18 residues. CDR1 is SGHRS and CDR2 is YFSETQ in the germline V gene. Here the CDR3 reads CASSPNGGNAPAKNIQYF. The CDR3 DNA sequence: TGCGCCAGCAGCCCGAATGGGGGGAATGCGCCCGCCAAAAACATTCAGTACTTC.

The chain employs TRBV28 and TRBJ2-7; possibly TRBD1 for D (6 bases). The CDR3 is 14 amino acids. The V end lost 3 bases, the J end lost 3 bases, and 12 bases lay between the germline ends. Germline V gene lookup returns CDR1 MDHEN and CDR2 SYDVKM. The CDR3 nucleotides read TGTGCCAGCAGTTTCACAACAGGGTTCTACGAGCAGTACTTC. Translation: CASSFTTGFYEQYF.

The CDR3 here is CASNADRVSSYEQYF. The CDR3 region has the DNA TGCGCCAGCAACGCCGACAGGGTGAGCTCCTACGAGCAGTACTTC. The chain joins TRBV23-1 to TRBJ2-7, with TRBD1 matching 7 bases. TRBV23-1 is given ORF status, its function remaining uncertain. Unmatched junction bases numbered 9, after V lost 7 bases and J lost 0 bases. The CDR3 is 15 residues long.

The rearrangement joins TRBV5-4 to TRBJ2-1; D unclear. Germline V CDR1 and CDR2: SGHNT, YYREEE (reference sequence). V dropped 0 bases and J dropped 6 bases, with 10 bases sitting between them. The CDR3 runs to 14 residues. CDR3 amino acids: CASSLAPGSNEQFF. CDR3 coding DNA: TGTGCCAGCAGCTTGGCCCCAGGCTCCAATGAGCAGTTCTTC.

The rearrangement joins TRBV20-1 to TRBJ2-7, with unresolved D. Germline V gene sequence: CDR1 DFQATT, CDR2 SNEGSKA (reference sequence). V was shortened by 7 bases and J by 5 bases, with 3 bases between the two germline ends. The length of the CDR3 is 8 residues. The CDR3 sequence is CSVDEQYF. DNA of the CDR3: TGCAGTGTTGACGAGCAGTACTTC.

This sequence joins TRBV7-2 and TRBJ2-7; TRBD1 aligns across 9 bases. This CDR3 is built from 14 residues. Germline CDR1 SGHTA, CDR2 FQGNSA. V dropped 5 bases and J dropped 3; count of bases not matched to a gene: 5. This CDR3 is CASSTGGSIYEQYF. The CDR3 DNA sequence: TGTGCCAGCAGCACAGGGGGCTCTATCTACGAGCAGTACTTC.

CDR3 coding DNA: TGCGCCAGCAGCCAAGATTGGACAGGGGGAACTGAAGCTTTCTTT. Its translation is CASSQDWTGGTEAFF. This rearrangement joins TRBV4-1 to TRBJ1-1; TRBD1 matches 10 bases. The CDR3 consists of 15 residues. The germline CDR1 and CDR2 sequences are MGHRA and YSYEKL. V gave up 0 bases and J gave up 5 bases; unmatched junction bases: 3.

This chain uses TRBV11-2 with TRBJ2-5; no definite D call. V shed 0 bases and J shed 7 bases, with 15 bases lying between them. The CDR3 sequence is 15 residues long. Germline CDR1 SGHAT, CDR2 FQNNGV. CDR3 sequence: CASSLDLITPGTQYF. CDR3 DNA sequence: TGTGCCAGCAGCTTAGATCTTATCACCCCGGGGACCCAGTACTTC. Using reference TRBV11-2 and TRBJ2-5 for the parts outside the CDR3, the full variable domain is EAGVAQSPRYKIIEKRQSVAFWCNPISGHATLYWYQQILGQGPKLLIQFQNNGVVDDSQLPKDRFSAERLKGVDSTLKIQPAKLEDSAVYLCASSLDLITPGTQYFGPGTRLLVL.

The rearrangement uses TRBV2 and TRBJ1-5; a weak D match, TRBD1 (5 bases). The CDR3 runs to 15 residues. V gave up 9 bases and J gave up 4 bases, with 19 bases separating them. Germline CDR1 reads SNHLY; CDR2 reads FYNNEI. The CDR3 reads CASSSRRGGNQPQHF. CDR3 sequence (DNA): TGTGCCAGTAGCTCGCGACGGGGGGGTAATCAGCCCCAGCATTTT.

The V and J genes are TRBV6-6 and TRBJ2-7; no definite D call. V gave up 6 bases and J gave up 4 bases, with 13 bases separating them. The CDR3 length is 13 residues. Per the germline V gene, CDR1 is MNHNY and CDR2 is SVGAGI (reference sequence). CDR3 nucleotide sequence: TGTGCCAGCAGAGAACTCGTTCGGTACGAGCAGTACTTC. Amino acids: CASRELVRYEQYF.

This clone was detected only a few times. The CDR3 nucleotides are TGTGCCAGCAGCGCAACCATGGGGACAGGGGGCAACGAGCAGTACTTC. It codes for CASSATMGTGGNEQYF. The chain has TRBV9 and TRBJ2-7; 12 bases are a match to TRBD1. The germline V gene encodes CDR1 SGDLS and CDR2 YYNGEE. The CDR3 is made up of 16 amino acids. Losses at the gene ends were 3 bases for V and 5 bases for J; bases not matched to a gene: 9.

The CDR3 region is CASSSTIRGEAFF. For the CDR3, the DNA is TGTGCCAGCAGTTCCACGATCCGGGGTGAAGCTTTCTTT. J is TRBJ1-1 and V is TRBV28; D gene unclear. Germline lookup yields CDR1 MDHEN and CDR2 SYDVKM. Trimming left V 4 bases short and J 7 bases short, with 13 bases between. CDR3 size: 13 residues.

The CDR3 DNA reads TGTGCCAGCAGTTCTTACAGCGACAATGAGCAGTTCTTC. This encodes CASSSYSDNEQFF. This rearrangement joins TRBV6-1 to TRBJ2-1, with D hard to call. The CDR3 length is 13 residues. V lost 5 bases to trimming and J lost 5 bases, with 10 bases between them. The germline gives CDR1 MNHNS, CDR2 SASEGT.